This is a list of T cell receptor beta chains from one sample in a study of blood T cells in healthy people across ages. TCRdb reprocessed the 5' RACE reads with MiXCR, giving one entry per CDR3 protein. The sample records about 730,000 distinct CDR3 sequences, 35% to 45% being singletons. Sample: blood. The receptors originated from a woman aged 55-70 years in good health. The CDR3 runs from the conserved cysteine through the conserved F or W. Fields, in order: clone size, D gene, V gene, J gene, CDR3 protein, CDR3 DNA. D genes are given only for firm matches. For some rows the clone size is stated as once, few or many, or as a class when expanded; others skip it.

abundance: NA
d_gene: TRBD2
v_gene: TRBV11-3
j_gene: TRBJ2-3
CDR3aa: CASSLGLAGRGDTQYF
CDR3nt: TGTGCCAGCAGCTTAGGGCTAGCGGGAAGGGGAGATACGCAGTATTTT

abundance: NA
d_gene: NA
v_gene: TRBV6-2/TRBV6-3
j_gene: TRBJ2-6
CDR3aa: CASSFRVTGANVLTF
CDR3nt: TGTGCCAGCAGCTTTAGGGTTACTGGGGCCAACGTCCTGACTTTC

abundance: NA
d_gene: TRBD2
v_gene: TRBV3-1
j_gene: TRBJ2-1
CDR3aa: CASSSPRLAGVNEQFF
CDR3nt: TGTGCCAGCAGCTCACCCAGACTAGCGGGAGTAAATGAGCAGTTCTTC

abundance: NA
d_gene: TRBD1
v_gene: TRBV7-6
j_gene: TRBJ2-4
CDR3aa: CASSPRPGQGGKNIQYF
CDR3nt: TGTGCCAGCAGCCCTAGACCGGGACAGGGAGGCAAAAACATTCAGTACTTC

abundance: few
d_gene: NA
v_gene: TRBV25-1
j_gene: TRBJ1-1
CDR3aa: CASSKLSEAFF
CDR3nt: TGTGCCAGCAGTAAGCTCTCTGAAGCTTTCTTT

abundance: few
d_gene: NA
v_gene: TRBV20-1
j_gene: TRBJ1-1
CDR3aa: CSARAGASSFEAFF
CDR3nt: TGCAGTGCTAGAGCCGGGGCCTCATCATTTGAAGCTTTCTTT

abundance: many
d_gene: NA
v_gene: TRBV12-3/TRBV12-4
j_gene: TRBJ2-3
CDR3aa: CASSLGQASDTQYF
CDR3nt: TGTGCCAGCAGTTTAGGACAGGCATCGGATACGCAGTATTTT

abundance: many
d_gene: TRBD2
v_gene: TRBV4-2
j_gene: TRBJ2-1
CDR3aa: CASSQRNLAGGHNEQFF
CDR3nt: TGTGCCAGCAGCCAGCGGAATCTAGCGGGCGGCCACAATGAGCAGTTCTTC

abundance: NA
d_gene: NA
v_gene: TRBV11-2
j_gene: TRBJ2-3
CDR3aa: CASSAHPQGDTQYF
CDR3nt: TGTGCCAGCAGCGCACATCCACAGGGAGATACGCAGTATTTT

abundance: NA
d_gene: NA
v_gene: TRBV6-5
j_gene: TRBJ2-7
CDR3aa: CASSYDSSYEQYF
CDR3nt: TGTGCCAGCAGTTACGACAGTTCCTACGAGCAGTACTTC

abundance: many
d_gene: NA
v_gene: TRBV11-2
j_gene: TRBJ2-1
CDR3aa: CASSARSMVNEQFF
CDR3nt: TGTGCCAGCAGCGCCAGGTCTATGGTCAATGAGCAGTTCTTC

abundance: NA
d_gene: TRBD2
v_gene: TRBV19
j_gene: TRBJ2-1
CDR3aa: CASSISGTSRGEQFF
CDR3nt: TGTGCCAGTAGTATATCGGGGACTAGCCGTGGTGAGCAGTTCTTC

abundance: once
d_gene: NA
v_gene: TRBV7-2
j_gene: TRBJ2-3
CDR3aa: CASSLDRGRTDTQYF
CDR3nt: TGTGCCAGCAGCTTAGATCGGGGGCGCACAGATACGCAGTATTTT

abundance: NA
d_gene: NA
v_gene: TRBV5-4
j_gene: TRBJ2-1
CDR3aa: CASSKVAIEPRNEQFF
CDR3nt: TGTGCCAGCAGCAAAGTAGCGATCGAGCCCCGCAATGAGCAGTTCTTC

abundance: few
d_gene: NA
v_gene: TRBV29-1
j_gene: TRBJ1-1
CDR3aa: CSVIEGGSTEAFF
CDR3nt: TGCAGCGTTATTGAGGGAGGAAGCACTGAAGCTTTCTTT

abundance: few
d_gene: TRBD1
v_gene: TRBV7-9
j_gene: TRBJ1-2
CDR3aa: CASSHIPGTGRHYGYTF
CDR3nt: TGTGCCAGCAGCCATATTCCGGGGACAGGGCGCCACTATGGCTACACCTTC

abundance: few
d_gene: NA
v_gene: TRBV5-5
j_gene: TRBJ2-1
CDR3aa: CASSSINSEQFF
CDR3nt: TGTGCCAGCAGCTCCATAAACAGTGAGCAGTTCTTC

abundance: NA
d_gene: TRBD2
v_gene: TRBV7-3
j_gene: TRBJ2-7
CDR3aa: CASSPPLAGGPQAVYEQYF
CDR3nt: TGTGCCAGCAGCCCTCCACTAGCGGGAGGGCCTCAGGCCGTCTACGAGCAGTACTTC

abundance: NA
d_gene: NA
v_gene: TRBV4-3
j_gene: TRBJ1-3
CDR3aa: CASSRSRGTRSGNTIYF
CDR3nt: TGCGCCAGCAGCCGATCGAGAGGGACCCGCTCTGGAAACACCATATATTTT

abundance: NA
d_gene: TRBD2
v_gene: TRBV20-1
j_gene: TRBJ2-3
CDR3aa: CSARDMASGRTDTQYF
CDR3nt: TGCAGTGCTAGAGATATGGCTAGCGGGAGGACAGATACGCAGTATTTT

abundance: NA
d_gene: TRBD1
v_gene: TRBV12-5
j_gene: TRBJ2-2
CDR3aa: CASGLVRDRPNTGELFF
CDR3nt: TGTGCTAGTGGTTTGGTCCGGGACAGACCGAACACCGGGGAGCTGTTTTTT

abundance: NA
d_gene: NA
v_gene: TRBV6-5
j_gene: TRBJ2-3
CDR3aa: CASSPDRWIGTQYF
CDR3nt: TGTGCCAGCAGTCCTGACAGGTGGATAGGTACGCAGTATTTT

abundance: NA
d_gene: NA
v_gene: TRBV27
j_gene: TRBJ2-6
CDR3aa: CASSFKAGVYSGANVLTF
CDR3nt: TGTGCCAGCAGTTTCAAGGCGGGCGTCTACTCTGGGGCCAACGTCCTGACTTTC

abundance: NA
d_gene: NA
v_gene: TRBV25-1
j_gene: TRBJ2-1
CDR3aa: CASSEGIRVNEQFF
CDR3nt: TGTGCCAGCAGTGAAGGAATCAGGGTAAATGAGCAGTTCTTC

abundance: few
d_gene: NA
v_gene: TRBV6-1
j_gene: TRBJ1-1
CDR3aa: CASSEGRDTEAFF
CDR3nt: TGTGCCAGCAGTGAAGGTAGGGACACTGAAGCTTTCTTT

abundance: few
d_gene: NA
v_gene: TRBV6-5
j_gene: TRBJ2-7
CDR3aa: CASSYSRRGDRQAYEQYF
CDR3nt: TGTGCCAGCAGTTACTCGAGACGGGGGGACAGGCAAGCCTACGAGCAGTACTTC

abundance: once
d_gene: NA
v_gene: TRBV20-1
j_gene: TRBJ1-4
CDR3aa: CSAREIAGADEKLFF
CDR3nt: TGCAGTGCTAGAGAAATCGCAGGGGCGGATGAAAAACTGTTTTTT

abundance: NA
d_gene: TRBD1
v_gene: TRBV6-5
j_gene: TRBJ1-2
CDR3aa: CAGSYSSEGAVYGYTF
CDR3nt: TGTGCCGGCAGTTACTCGAGCGAGGGGGCGGTCTATGGCTACACCTTC